The 6 T cell receptor beta chains below were found in one sample sequenced in a study of T cell responses to AZD1222 COVID-19 vaccine. Profiled with immunoSEQ multiplex PCR; TCRdb holds only in-frame clones, not every one. The table has about 180,000 clones, roughly nine tenths seen once; the top ten hold 1.5% to 2%. The sample in question was peripheral blood, obtained on day 0 of AZD1222 vaccination. The receptor source for this set is an adult in good health.

The chain links TRBV5-5 to TRBJ1-1; no clear D. Trimming cost V 4 bases and J 5 bases, with 12 bases left between them. This CDR3 region has 13 residues. Germline V gene data show CDR1 as SGHKS and CDR2 as YYEKEE (reference sequence). CDR3 in amino acids: CASSLSYGTEAFF. The CDR3 DNA reads as TGTGCCAGCAGCCTTTCATATGGAACTGAAGCTTTCTTT.

This chain links TRBV27 with TRBJ1-3; 8 nucleotides agree with TRBD1. Germline trimming cut 1 base from V and 0 bases from J; bases unmatched to any gene: 5. The CDR3 spans 17 residues. Germline loops: CDR1 MNHEY, CDR2 SMNVEV (reference sequence). CDR3 loop: CASSLWGTGGSGNTIYF. In nucleotides, the CDR3 is TGTGCCAGCAGTTTATGGGGGACAGGTGGCTCTGGAAACACCATATATTTT.

This sequence joins TRBV4-3 and TRBJ1-1; D remains ambiguous. Trimming took off 5 bases at V and 3 bases at J, with 13 bases between the two ends. The CDR3 contains 14 residues. The germline CDR1 and CDR2 sequences are LGHNA and YSLEER. The CDR3 is CASSGEGYDTEAFF. CDR3 bases: TGCGCCAGCAGCGGAGAAGGGTACGACACTGAAGCTTTCTTT.

V usage is TRBV6-5 and J usage is TRBJ1-1; TRBD1 aligns across 9 bases. Losses at the gene ends were 2 bases for V and 4 bases for J; bases not matched to a gene: 8. This CDR3 has 16 residues. The V gene's germline CDR1 is MNHEY and CDR2 SVGAGI. The CDR3 protein is CASSYSSGTGSTEAFF. CDR3 DNA: TGTGCCAGCAGTTACAGTTCCGGGACAGGGTCCACTGAAGCTTTCTTT.

This clone was seen once. The chain joins TRBV19 to TRBJ1-5; unclear D gene. Trimming took 10 bases from V and 1 from J, leaving 17 bases between them. The CDR3 runs to 15 residues. CDR1 is LNHDA and CDR2 is SQIVND in the germline V gene (reference sequence). This CDR3 reads CATAHGLSSNQPQHF. CDR3 in DNA: TGTGCCACCGCGCACGGGCTATCGAGCAATCAGCCCCAGCATTTT. The entire variable domain, with the rest obtained from reference TRBV19 and TRBJ1-5, is as follows: DGGITQSPKYLFRKEGQNVTLSCEQNLNHDAMYWYRQDPGQGLRLIYYSQIVNDFQKGDIAEGYSVSREKKESFPLTVTSAQKNPTAFYLCATAHGLSSNQPQHFGDGTRLSIL.

The rearrangement links TRBV5-1 to TRBJ2-1; the match to TRBD2 covers 7 bases. This CDR3 has 12 amino acids. Trimming at V came to 0 bases and at J to 10 bases, leaving 1 base not matched to a gene. Germline CDR1 SGHRS, CDR2 YFSETQ. The CDR3 spells CASSLGGLEQFF. The DNA for the CDR3 is TGCGCCAGCAGCTTGGGGGGACTAGAGCAGTTCTTC.